This T cell receptor beta chain was documented in a study of shared clonotypes between healthy human individuals. With regard to this clone: Antigen specificity is unknown.

This CDR3 has 14 residues. Germline values: CDR1 SGHTA, CDR2 FQGNSA. Trimming removed 7 bases from V and 6 bases from J; junction bases left unmatched: 10. Whole-study results and caveats: For sorted subsets, rarefaction showed incomplete sequencing despite large depth.

Generated by immunoSEQ multiplex PCR, the TCRdb table keeps only in-frame clones and is missing some. The sample carries about 340,000 clones, about 73% recorded once. Sequences were obtained from memory CD4+ T cells sorted from blood. Subset indicated: CD45RA-negative fraction. The receptor was derived from a man in his thirties or forties in good health. V is TRBV7-2 and J is TRBJ2-5; 8 bases fit TRBD2. The CDR3 DNA follows: TGTGCCAGCACCAGCGGGAGAGAAGTAAAGACCCAGTACTTC. It is translated as CASTSGREVKTQYF.